These 2 T cell receptor beta chains came from one sample sequenced in a study of OX40 agonist ivuxolimab in advanced cancers. The repertoire was sequenced with immunoSEQ multiplex PCR; TCRdb's copy has only in-frame clones and lacks some. Here the sample spans 11,000 to 15,000 clones, about 76% being singletons. Sample: CD4+ or CD8+ T cells sorted from blood, taken in a trial of the OX40 agonist ivuxolimab. The receptor set was obtained from an adult with an advanced solid tumor such as melanoma, head and neck, liver or kidney cancer.

V gene TRBV2 combines with J gene TRBJ1-2, with 8 bases matching TRBD1. Losses at the gene ends were 6 bases for V and 4 bases for J; bases not matched to a gene: 7. Germline V CDR1 and CDR2: SNHLY, FYNNEI. The CDR3 has 14 residues. The CDR3: CASSPGTGGYGYTF. In nucleotides, the CDR3 is TGTGCCAGCAGCCCGGGGACAGGAGGCTATGGCTACACCTTC.

The V and J genes are TRBV4-1 and TRBJ2-7; D is unresolved. The germline CDR1 and CDR2 sequences are MGHRA and YSYEKL. V lost 4 bases to trimming and J lost 1 base, with 5 bases between them. This CDR3 spans 12 amino acids. CDR3 in amino acids: CASSRPSYEQYF. As DNA, the CDR3 is TGCGCCAGCAGCCGTCCTTCCTACGAGCAGTACTTC.